The entry below describes one T cell receptor beta chain. What it binds is not known. This record belongs to a study of response to subunit inactivated influenza vaccine. The V and J ends lost 0 bases and 9 bases respectively, with 14 bases between them. CDR1 is SGHTA, CDR2 FQGNSA, per germline. This CDR3 region has 14 residues. Study findings and constraints: The authors put forward the suggestion that each seasonal influenza vaccination may bring in only a limited number of new T cells.

Via MiXCR, TCRdb re-called the RT-PCR reads, giving one row per CDR3 protein. The table includes approximately 700,000 distinct CDR3 sequences, roughly 14% detected once. This chain links TRBV7-2 with TRBJ1-1; weak D call: TRBD1 (6 bases). This clonotype was sampled from a man over 45 who received an inactivated influenza vaccine. The sample was PBMCs from blood, taken 14 days before vaccination. This chain's CDR3 is CASSLAGGTLKAFF. The CDR3, as DNA: TGTGCCAGCAGCTTAGCCGGGGGGACACTGAAAGCTTTCTTT. The variable domain in full, completed from reference TRBV7-2 and TRBJ1-1, reads GAGVSQSPSNKVTEKGKDVELRCDPISGHTALYWYRQSLGQGLEFLIYFQGNSAPDKSGLPSDRFSAERTGGSVSTLTIQRTQQEDSAVYLCASSLAGGTLKAFFGQGTRLTVV.